These 24 T cell receptor beta chains were all obtained from the same sample, sequenced in a study of CD8+ T cells in alopecia areata. Extracted RNA was reverse transcribed into cDNA, the sequencing template. The method was immunoSEQ multiplex PCR; TCRdb's version includes in-frame clones alone and lacks a portion of them. There are 130,000 or so clones in the sample; around 48% occur only once, and approximately 10% lies in the top ten. Sequenced material: NKG2D-low CD8+ T cells sorted from blood. These TCRs come from a human donor with alopecia areata.

In its sample, this clone was seen a few times. The gene calls are TRBV28 and TRBJ2-2; 10 bases match TRBD2. Trimming took 10 bases from V and 2 from J; bases not matched to a gene: 4. CDR1 and CDR2 from the germline V gene are MDHEN and SYDVKM. The CDR3 extends over 14 amino acids. The CDR3 DNA reads as TGTGCCACAGGACTAGCGGATAACACCGGGGAGCTGTTTTTT. It yields the protein CATGLADNTGELFF.

CDR3 region: CSQEMTGGAETQYF. The CDR3 coding sequence is TGCAGCCAAGAGATGACAGGGGGCGCGGAGACCCAGTACTTC. This chain connects TRBV29-1 to TRBJ2-5, with 10 bases fitting TRBD1. Germline values: CDR1 SQVTM, CDR2 ANQGSEA. The junction had 11 bases not matched to a gene; V was cut back by 8 bases and J by 5 bases. The CDR3 is made up of 14 amino acids.

This sequence joins TRBV27 and TRBJ2-5; 9 positions match TRBD1. This CDR3 is built from 14 residues. The germline V gene encodes CDR1 MNHEY and CDR2 SMNVEV (reference sequence). Trimming cost V 6 bases and J 1 base; bases outside gene matches: 3. The CDR3 loop reads CASRTGGLQETQYF. The DNA for the CDR3 is TGTGCCAGCAGAACAGGGGGCCTCCAAGAGACCCAGTACTTC.

This clone came up a few times. V and J are TRBV29-1 and TRBJ2-7; D gene ambiguous. This CDR3 is 11 amino acids long. CDR1 and CDR2 from the germline V gene are SQVTM and ANQGSEA. Trimming cost V 5 bases and J 6 bases, with 11 bases left between them. The CDR3 nucleotides are TGCAGCGTTTATACTTTGGGCGAGCAGTACTTC. This translates into CSVYTLGEQYF.

The genes are TRBV11-2 and TRBJ2-1; D may be TRBD2 (5 bases). Trimming pared 1 base from V and 0 bases from J, leaving 13 bases between. This CDR3 has 17 residues. Germline values: CDR1 SGHAT, CDR2 FQNNGV. In DNA, the CDR3 is TGTGCCAGCAGCTTAGGGTCCAGCACTAGCTCCTACAATGAGCAGTTCTTC. This gives the protein CASSLGSSTSSYNEQFF.

The chain uses TRBV27 and TRBJ2-1; TRBD2 matches 11 bases. With V trimmed by 5 bases and J by 4 bases, 4 bases remained unmatched. Germline assignment: CDR1 MNHEY and CDR2 SMNVEV (reference sequence). The CDR3 has 15 amino acids. The CDR3: CASSRTSGRYNEQFF. The CDR3 DNA reads TGTGCCAGCAGTCGCACTAGCGGGAGATACAATGAGCAGTTCTTC.

This clone has more than one count but fewer than ten. The chain employs TRBV29-1 and TRBJ2-7; no firm D call. Trimming took 6 bases from V and 6 from J, leaving 9 bases between them. Germline values: CDR1 SQVTM, CDR2 ANQGSEA. CDR3 length: 10 residues. The CDR3 sequence: CSVLASEQYF. CDR3 coding DNA: TGCAGCGTGTTAGCATCCGAGCAGTACTTC.

This clone was recorded a few times. The V gene is TRBV19, the J gene TRBJ1-5; D ambiguous. CDR3 size: 14 residues. The germline V and J ends were trimmed by 10 bases and 5 bases, with 18 bases remaining between them. Germline-derived CDR1 and CDR2 are LNHDA and SQIVND (reference sequence). The CDR3 spells CATTAGPAHQPQHF. The CDR3 DNA is TGTGCCACCACGGCCGGTCCAGCGCATCAGCCCCAGCATTTT.

This chain connects TRBV27 to TRBJ2-3, with D uncertain. With 6 bases removed from V and 9 bases from J, the gap between germline ends came to 13 bases. Germline V gene data show CDR1 as MNHEY and CDR2 as SMNVEV (reference sequence). The CDR3 has 12 residues. CDR3 loop: CASSAGSGTQYF. CDR3 coding DNA: TGTGCCAGCAGCGCCGGAAGTGGAACGCAGTATTTT.

The chain joins TRBV29-1 to TRBJ2-7; 9 positions match TRBD2. The CDR3 covers 14 residues. V was clipped by 4 bases and J by 1 base; unmatched bases: 5. Germline V gene lookup returns CDR1 SQVTM and CDR2 ANQGSEA. CDR3 DNA: TGCAGCGTTGTTGGTCTAGCGGGATCCTACGAGCAGTACTTC. Protein: CSVVGLAGSYEQYF.

This clone was observed a handful of times. This chain joins TRBV6-6 and TRBJ2-7; 10 nucleotides align to TRBD1. This CDR3 contains 14 residues. The J segment lost 6 bases and the V segment lost 4 bases, leaving 6 bases of the junction unmatched. Germline CDR1 and CDR2: MNHNY and SVGAGI (reference sequence). CDR3 bases: TGTGCCAGCAGTTCGGACAGGGGGTTATTCGAGCAGTACTTC. Translated: CASSSDRGLFEQYF.

This rearrangement joins TRBV30 to TRBJ2-1; 7 bases are shared with TRBD1. Germline trimming cut 4 bases from V and 15 bases from J; bases unmatched to any gene: 9. The CDR3 has 11 amino acids. Per germline, CDR1 GTSNPN and CDR2 SVGIG (reference sequence). CDR3 in amino acids: CAWTLGTAPFF. DNA for the CDR3: TGTGCCTGGACCCTAGGGACAGCGCCGTTCTTC. The whole variable domain, filled in from reference TRBV30 and TRBJ2-1, reads SQTIHQWPATLVQPVGSPLSLECTVEGTSNPNLYWYRQAAGRGLQLLFYSVGIGQISSEVPQNLSASRPQDRQFILSSKKLLLSDSGFYLCAWTLGTAPFFGPGTRLTVL.

The chain links TRBV27 to TRBJ2-1; D remains ambiguous. CDR1 is MNHEY and CDR2 is SMNVEV in the germline V gene (reference sequence). The CDR3 totals 12 residues. Trimming pared 6 bases from V and 8 bases from J, leaving 11 bases between. This chain's CDR3 is CASRPRVDEQFF. In DNA, the CDR3 is TGTGCCAGCAGACCACGCGTCGATGAGCAGTTCTTC.

The chain links TRBV30 to TRBJ1-3; D unresolved. This CDR3 region has 16 residues. CDR1 is GTSNPN, CDR2 SVGIG, per germline (reference sequence). V lost 2 bases and J 0 bases, leaving 14 bases between the germline ends. The CDR3 DNA is TGTGCCTGGAGTCGGCAAGGACTGCACTCTGGAAACACCATATATTTT. This gives the protein CAWSRQGLHSGNTIYF.

This clone showed up just once. The rearrangement uses TRBV4-3 and TRBJ2-7, with D unresolved. There are 13 residues in the CDR3. CDR1 and CDR2 (germline): LGHNA, YSLEER. V shed 0 bases and J shed 4 bases, with 7 bases lying between them. CDR3: CASSQEEAYEQYF. CDR3 nucleotides: TGCGCCAGCAGCCAAGAAGAAGCGTACGAGCAGTACTTC.

The chain joins TRBV5-6 to TRBJ2-2, with D unresolved. CDR3 length equals 12 residues. The V gene lost 4 bases and the J gene lost 2 bases, with 3 bases spanning the gap. Per the germline V gene, CDR1 is SGHDT and CDR2 is YYEEEE. For the CDR3, the DNA is TGTGCCAGCAGCGGTAACACCGGGGAGCTGTTTTTT. Its protein product is CASSGNTGELFF.

The chain has TRBV2 and TRBJ2-5; TRBD1 matches 7 bases. Germline-derived CDR1 and CDR2 are SNHLY and FYNNEI. Trimming cost V 5 bases and J 5 bases; bases outside gene matches: 8. The CDR3 runs 14 residues. The CDR3 region has the DNA TGTGCCAGCAGTCCCCTGACAGGGCACGAGACCCAGTACTTC. Translation gives CASSPLTGHETQYF.

J is TRBJ2-1 and V is TRBV9, with a weak D call TRBD2 (6 bases). The V end lost 3 bases, the J end lost 8 bases, and 12 bases lay between the germline ends. There are 13 residues in the CDR3. Germline loops: CDR1 SGDLS, CDR2 YYNGEE. CDR3: CASSASSVHEQFF. The CDR3 DNA reads as TGTGCCAGCAGCGCGTCTAGCGTGCATGAGCAGTTCTTC.

V and J are TRBV10-3 and TRBJ2-7; D not certain. This CDR3 region has 14 residues. V lost 3 bases and J 0 bases, leaving 9 bases between the germline ends. The germline gives CDR1 ENHRY, CDR2 SYGVKD. The CDR3 is CAISDITSSYEQYF. CDR3 coding DNA: TGTGCCATCAGTGATATCACATCCTCCTACGAGCAGTACTTC.

The chain couples TRBV5-1 to TRBJ1-1; D call uncertain. V was trimmed by 0 bases and J by 11 bases, leaving 14 bases between them. CDR1 is SGHRS, CDR2 YFSETQ, per germline. CDR3 size: 13 residues. The CDR3 here is CASSLGGSDRAFF. The CDR3 DNA reads TGCGCCAGCAGCTTGGGCGGGAGCGACCGGGCTTTCTTT.

This clone was seen only a few times. Other DNA sequences within the sample encode an identical CDR3. The V gene is TRBV2, the J gene TRBJ2-5; D is uncertain. The CDR3 spans 12 residues. Germline assignment: CDR1 SNHLY and CDR2 FYNNEI. V was shortened by 4 bases and J by 0 bases, with 3 bases between the two germline ends. DNA of the CDR3: TGTGCCAGCAGTGCGTACCAAGAGACCCAGTACTTC. Translating it yields CASSAYQETQYF.

This chain links TRBV9 with TRBJ2-5; tentative D call: TRBD2 (5 bases). Germline CDR1 reads SGDLS; CDR2 reads YYNGEE. The CDR3 covers 13 residues. Trimming stripped 0 bases from V and 5 bases from J, with 8 bases between. As DNA, the CDR3 is TGTGCCAGCAGCGTAGGGACTGTGGAGACCCAGTACTTC. The encoded protein is CASSVGTVETQYF.

The chain uses TRBV13 and TRBJ2-7; 7 bases align to TRBD2. V lost 1 base to trimming and J lost 2 bases; unmatched junction nucleotides: 5. CDR3 length: 15 amino acids. In germline, CDR1 is PRHDT, CDR2 FYEKMQ (reference sequence). The CDR3 DNA reads as TGTGCCAGCAGCTTAGTACGGGAGGTTACCTACGAGCAGTACTTC. Translated, it gives CASSLVREVTYEQYF.

The V and J genes are TRBV29-1 and TRBJ2-5, with 7 bases lining up with TRBD2. This CDR3 spans 13 amino acids. Germline values: CDR1 SQVTM, CDR2 ANQGSEA. The junction had 4 bases not matched to a gene; V was cut back by 4 bases and J by 2 bases. In DNA, the CDR3 is TGCAGCGTTGCCGGGGGGAGTCAAGAGACCCAGTACTTC. Its protein is CSVAGGSQETQYF.